The rows below give T cell receptor beta chains drawn from one sample of a study of CD8+ T cells in alopecia areata. Sequencing was performed with immunoSEQ multiplex PCR; in TCRdb, only in-frame clones are kept and a portion is missing. The sample includes 150,000 to 200,000 clones, under 80% of them seen just once. Sequences were derived from CD4+ T cells sorted from blood, sampled around week 50, from a patient treated with tofacitinib. These TCRs come from a human donor with alopecia areata. The CDR3 runs from the conserved cysteine through the conserved F or W.

V gene	CDR3 protein
TRBV7-9	CASSPGQVDYGYTF
TRBV29-1	CSGDAGKRGEAFF
TRBV25-1	CASSETGVNTEAFF
TRBV7-8	CASSLALQTGAQYF
TRBV29-1	CSVGDGAYEQYF
TRBV30	CAWKGDVNSPLHF
TRBV30	CAWSVLSATEAFF
TRBV25-1	CASSYSGQSYEQYF
TRBV7-6	CASSSRQTLSYEQYF
TRBV18	CASSPSAVQETQYF
TRBV6-6	CATLAIEDGYTF
TRBV7-6	CASSLGDLAGVIDTQYF
TRBV6-1	CASSETGKDYGYTF
TRBV9	CASSVQDPNYGYTF
TRBV30	CAWSIWTAETDTQYF
TRBV4-3	CASSQDYSNTEAFF
TRBV29-1	CSVQGANYGYTF
TRBV6-1	CASSEALPGPTTAKNIQYF
TRBV6-6	CASKPALNTEAFF
TRBV14	CASSQIGGTGGTEAFF
TRBV5-1	CASSLTQGEAFF
TRBV7-2	CASSSGLLTNNEQFF
TRBV10-3	CAISQGTEAFF
TRBV29-1	CSVGQNMNTEAFF
TRBV12-5	CASGLVLAGAGGEQFF
TRBV7-2	CASSFGGNQPQHF
TRBV14	CASSNTRDRVYSGANVLTF
TRBV2	CASSQAGPTDTQYF